At least ten counts were recorded for the clone carrying this T cell receptor (beta chain). Its specificity is not known. Trimming removed 0 bases at V and 7 bases at J, with 13 bases between. This CDR3 region has 15 residues. CDR1 and CDR2 (germline): DFQATT, SNEGSKA (reference sequence). These data originate in a study of prognosis after radiotherapy for stage I lung cancer. General study points: Unique TCR clones declined after stereotactic body radiation therapy, from a median around 9,500 to 6,500. Among patients who developed distant metastases, Shannon entropy after stereotactic body radiation therapy was lower.

Genomic DNA was the source, and TCR beta CDR3 was amplified from it by two-round multiplex PCR. Round one of PCR was performed, and it used primers specific to each TRBV and TRBJ gene. TCRdb processed the multiplex PCR reads anew with MiXCR; each CDR3 protein has one entry. The table shows tens of thousands of distinct CDR3 sequences, with around 38% occurring only once. The sample was PBMCs, taken before or after stereotactic body radiation therapy (not recorded which). The chain uses TRBV20-1 and TRBJ1-6, with D hard to call. This receptor was obtained from a donor over 45 with non-small cell lung cancer. The chain's CDR3 is CSARDSAGLNSPLHF. CDR3 nucleotide sequence: TGCAGTGCTAGAGATTCGGCAGGTCTAAATTCACCCCTCCACTTT.